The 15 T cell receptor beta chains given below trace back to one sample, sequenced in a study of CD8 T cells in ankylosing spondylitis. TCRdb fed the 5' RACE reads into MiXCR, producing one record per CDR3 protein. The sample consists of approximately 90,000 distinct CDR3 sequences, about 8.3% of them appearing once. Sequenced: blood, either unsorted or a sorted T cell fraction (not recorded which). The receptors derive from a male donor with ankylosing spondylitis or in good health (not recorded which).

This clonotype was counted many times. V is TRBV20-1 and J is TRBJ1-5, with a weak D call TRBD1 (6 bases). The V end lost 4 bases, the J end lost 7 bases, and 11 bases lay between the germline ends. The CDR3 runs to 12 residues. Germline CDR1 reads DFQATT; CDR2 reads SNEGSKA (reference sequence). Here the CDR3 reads CSATGAGQPQHF. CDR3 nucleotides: TGCAGTGCTACGGGGGCTGGACAGCCCCAGCATTTT.

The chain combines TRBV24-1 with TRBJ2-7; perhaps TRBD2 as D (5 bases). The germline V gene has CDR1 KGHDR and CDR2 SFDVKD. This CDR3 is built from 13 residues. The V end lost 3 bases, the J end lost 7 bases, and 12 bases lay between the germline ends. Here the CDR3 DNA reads TGTGCCACCAGTGATCCCTGGACGGGGGAGCAGTACTTC. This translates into CATSDPWTGEQYF.

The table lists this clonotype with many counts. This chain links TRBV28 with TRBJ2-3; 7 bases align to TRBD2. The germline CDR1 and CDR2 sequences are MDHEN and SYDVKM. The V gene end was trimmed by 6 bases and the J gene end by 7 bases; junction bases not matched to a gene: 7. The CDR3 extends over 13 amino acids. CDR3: CASSKTSLYTQYF. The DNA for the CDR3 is TGTGCCAGCAGCAAGACTAGCCTGTATACGCAGTATTTT.

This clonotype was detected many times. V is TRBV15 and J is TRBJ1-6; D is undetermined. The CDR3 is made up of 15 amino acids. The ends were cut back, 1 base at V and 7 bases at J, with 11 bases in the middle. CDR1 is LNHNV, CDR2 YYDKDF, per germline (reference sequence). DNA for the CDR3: TGTGCCACCAGCAGAGTCGGCCGAGCCAATTCACCCCTCCACTTT. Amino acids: CATSRVGRANSPLHF.

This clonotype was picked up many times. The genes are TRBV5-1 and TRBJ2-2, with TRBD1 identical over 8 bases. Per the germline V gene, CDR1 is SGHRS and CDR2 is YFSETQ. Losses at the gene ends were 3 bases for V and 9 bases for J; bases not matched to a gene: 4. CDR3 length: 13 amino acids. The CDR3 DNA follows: TGCGCCAGCAGCTCGAGGACAGGGTGGGAGCTGTTTTTT. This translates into CASSSRTGWELFF.

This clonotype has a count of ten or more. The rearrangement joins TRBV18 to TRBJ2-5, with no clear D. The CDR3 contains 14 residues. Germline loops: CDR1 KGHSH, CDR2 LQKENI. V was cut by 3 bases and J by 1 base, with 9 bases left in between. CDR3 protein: CASSPIPLQETQYF. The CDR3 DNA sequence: TGTGCCAGCTCACCCATCCCACTCCAAGAGACCCAGTACTTC.

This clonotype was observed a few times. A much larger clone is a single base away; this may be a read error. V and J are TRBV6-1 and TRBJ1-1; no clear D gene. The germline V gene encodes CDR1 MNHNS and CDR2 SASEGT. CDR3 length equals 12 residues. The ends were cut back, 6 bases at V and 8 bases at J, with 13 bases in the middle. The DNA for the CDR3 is TGTGCCAGCAGGGAAAGCGCCCAAGAAGCTTTCTTT. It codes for CASRESAQEAFF.

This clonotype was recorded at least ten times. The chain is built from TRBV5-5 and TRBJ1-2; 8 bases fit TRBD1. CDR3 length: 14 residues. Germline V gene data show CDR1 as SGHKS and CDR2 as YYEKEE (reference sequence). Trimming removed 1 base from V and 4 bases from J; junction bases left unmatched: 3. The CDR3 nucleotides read TGTGCCAGCAGCTTGAGTCAGGGGGCCTATGGCTACACCTTC. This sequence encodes CASSLSQGAYGYTF.

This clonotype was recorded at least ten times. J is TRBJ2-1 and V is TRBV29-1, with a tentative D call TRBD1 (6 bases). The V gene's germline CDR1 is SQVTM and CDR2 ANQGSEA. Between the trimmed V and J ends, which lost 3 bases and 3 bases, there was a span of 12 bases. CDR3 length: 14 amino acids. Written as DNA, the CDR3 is TGCAGCGTTGACCGGACAGACCTCTACAATGAGCAGTTCTTC. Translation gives CSVDRTDLYNEQFF.

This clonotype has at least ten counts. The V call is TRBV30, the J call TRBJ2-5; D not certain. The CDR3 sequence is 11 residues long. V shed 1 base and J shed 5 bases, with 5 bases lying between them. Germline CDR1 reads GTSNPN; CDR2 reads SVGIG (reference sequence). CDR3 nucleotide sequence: TGTGCCTGGAGTGGTGGGGAGACCCAGTACTTC. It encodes CAWSGGETQYF.

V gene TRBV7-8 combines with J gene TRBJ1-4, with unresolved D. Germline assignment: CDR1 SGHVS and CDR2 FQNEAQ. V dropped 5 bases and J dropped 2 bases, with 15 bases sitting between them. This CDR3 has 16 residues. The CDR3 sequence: CASSKPFQTTNEKLFF. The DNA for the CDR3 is TGTGCCAGCAGCAAACCCTTTCAAACCACTAATGAAAAACTGTTTTTT.

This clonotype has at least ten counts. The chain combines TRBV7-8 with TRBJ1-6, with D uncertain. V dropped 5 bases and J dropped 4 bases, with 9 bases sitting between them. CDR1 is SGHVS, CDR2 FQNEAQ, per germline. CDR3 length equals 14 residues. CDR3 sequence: CASSRGSYNSPLHF. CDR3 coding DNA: TGTGCCAGCAGCCGAGGGAGTTATAATTCACCCCTCCACTTT.

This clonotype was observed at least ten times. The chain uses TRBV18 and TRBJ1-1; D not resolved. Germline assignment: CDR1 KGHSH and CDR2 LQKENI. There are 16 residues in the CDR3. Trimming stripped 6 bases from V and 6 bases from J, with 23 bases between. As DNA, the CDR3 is TGTGCCAGCTCCCCAGAGGACCATAGTATCTCCCCTGAAGCTTTCTTT. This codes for CASSPEDHSISPEAFF.

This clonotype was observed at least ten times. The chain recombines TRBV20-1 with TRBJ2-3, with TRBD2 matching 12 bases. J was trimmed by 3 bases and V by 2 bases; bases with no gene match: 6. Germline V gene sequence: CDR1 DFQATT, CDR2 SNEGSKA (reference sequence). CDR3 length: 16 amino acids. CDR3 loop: CSARTSSGGATDTQYF. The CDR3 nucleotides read TGCAGTGCTAGAACCTCTAGCGGGGGGGCGACAGATACGCAGTATTTT.

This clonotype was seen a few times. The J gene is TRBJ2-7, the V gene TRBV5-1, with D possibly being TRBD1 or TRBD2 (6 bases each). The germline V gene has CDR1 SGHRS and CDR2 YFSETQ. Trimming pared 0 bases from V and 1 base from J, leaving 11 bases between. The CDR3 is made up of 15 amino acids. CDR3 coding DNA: TGCGCCAGCAGCTTGGGCACAGGGAGGTCCTACGAGCAGTACTTC. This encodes CASSLGTGRSYEQYF.